This T cell receptor beta chain was obtained from a study of radiation and T cells in renal cell carcinoma. Whole-study context: Nephrectomy followed 15 Gy stereotactic body radiation by 4 weeks.

Described time point: blood 2 weeks post-SBRT. Treatment of the sample: 15 Gy SBRT to primary tumor, nephrectomy 4 weeks later. Measured with immunoSEQ multiplex PCR; TCRdb has only the in-frame clones, and not every one. Of roughly 130,000 clones listed, more than 75% are singletons. V was clipped by 5 bases and J by 0 bases; unmatched bases: 15. This CDR3 region has 19 residues. Germline CDR1 reads SGHNT; CDR2 reads YENEEA. The sequencing used blood, collected from a patient whose treatment included radiotherapy and nephrectomy. The V call is TRBV11-3, the J call TRBJ1-2; TRBD1 matches at 10 bases. The receptor was derived from a woman aged 70-85 years with renal cell carcinoma. CDR3 region: CASSPRTGGVEGPNYGYTF. In DNA, the CDR3 is TGTGCCAGCAGCCCCCGGACAGGGGGGGTGGAAGGCCCTAACTATGGCTACACCTTC.